These 30 T cell receptor beta chains originate from one sample sequenced in a study of shared clonotypes between healthy human individuals. The assay was immunoSEQ multiplex PCR, and TCRdb's table has in-frame clones only and misses some. The sample holds some 2,000,000 clones, approximately 95% seen once. Input material: naive CD4+ T cells sorted from blood. The subset here: CD45RA+ positively selected. These receptor sequences come from a man in his late teens or twenties in good health.

This clone showed up just once. The V gene is TRBV6-1, the J gene TRBJ1-1, with TRBD1 matching 7 bases. With 4 bases clipped from V and 5 bases from J, the junction kept 4 bases outside the gene matches. Germline CDR1 and CDR2: MNHNS and SASEGT. This CDR3 contains 13 residues. CDR3 bases: TGTGCCAGCAGTGGTTACAGGGGTACTGAAGCTTTCTTT. Translation: CASSGYRGTEAFF.

The rearrangement uses TRBV5-5 and TRBJ2-3; D not resolved. V gave up 5 bases and J gave up 3 bases, with 16 bases separating them. Germline CDR1 reads SGHKS; CDR2 reads YYEKEE (reference sequence). The CDR3 extends over 15 amino acids. For the CDR3, the DNA is TGTGCCAGCAGTTCCGACGGGCTTCGGACAGATACGCAGTATTTT. Residues: CASSSDGLRTDTQYF.

The chain carries TRBV28 and TRBJ1-2; D might be TRBD1 (6 bases). This CDR3 comprises 13 residues. Trimming cost V 2 bases and J 7 bases, with 11 bases left between them. Germline CDR1 and CDR2: MDHEN and SYDVKM. CDR3 residues: CASSLIRGSGYTF. In DNA form, the CDR3 reads TGTGCCAGCAGTTTAATTAGGGGGTCTGGCTACACCTTC.

This sequence joins TRBV5-4 and TRBJ2-1; D ambiguous. V was shortened by 2 bases and J by 7 bases, with 10 bases between the two germline ends. The length of the CDR3 is 13 residues. Germline assignment: CDR1 SGHNT and CDR2 YYREEE (reference sequence). The CDR3 region has the DNA TGTGCCAGCAGCTTAGCTATGAGGAATGAGCAGTTCTTC. As protein: CASSLAMRNEQFF.

The chain couples TRBV2 to TRBJ1-2, with TRBD1 matching 9 bases. The germline CDR1 and CDR2 sequences are SNHLY and FYNNEI. The CDR3 has 14 residues. J gave up 4 bases and V 7 bases, and 7 bases lay outside the gene matches. The CDR3 spells CASTSDRGFYGYTF. In nucleotides, the CDR3 is TGTGCCAGCACCTCGGACAGGGGATTCTATGGCTACACCTTC.

Written as DNA, the CDR3 is TGTGCCAGCAGCGTAGGAGGGGCTAGCGGGGGGAAGGAGACCCAGTACTTC. Protein: CASSVGGASGGKETQYF. The chain combines TRBV9 with TRBJ2-5; 11 positions agree with TRBD2. The junction had 9 bases not matched to a gene; V was cut back by 0 bases and J by 5 bases. Germline assignment: CDR1 SGDLS and CDR2 YYNGEE. The CDR3 covers 17 residues.

V usage is TRBV4-3 and J usage is TRBJ2-1, with TRBD2 matching 11 bases. Germline V lookup: CDR1 LGHNA, CDR2 YSLEER. The CDR3 has 20 amino acids. Germline trimming cut 1 base from V and 0 bases from J; bases unmatched to any gene: 11. CDR3 in amino acids: CASSQGNPPSGGSSYNEQFF. In DNA form, the CDR3 reads TGCGCCAGCAGCCAAGGAAATCCCCCTAGCGGGGGGAGCTCCTACAATGAGCAGTTCTTC.

The V call is TRBV5-1, the J call TRBJ2-2, with D tentatively TRBD2 (7 bases). Germline CDR1 reads SGHRS; CDR2 reads YFSETQ. Trimming took 4 bases from V and 5 from J, leaving 15 bases between them. This CDR3 contains 15 residues. CDR3 in amino acids: CASSHGGAVTGELFF. CDR3 nucleotides: TGCGCCAGCAGCCATGGGGGGGCCGTAACCGGGGAGCTGTTTTTT.

The chain uses TRBV9 and TRBJ2-2; 7 nucleotides agree with TRBD2. The CDR3 has 16 residues. V shed 7 bases and J 2 bases; nucleotides not matched to a gene: 11. Per the germline V gene, CDR1 is SGDLS and CDR2 is YYNGEE. The CDR3 loop reads CASSRGEGGNTGELFF. CDR3 sequence (DNA): TGTGCCAGCTCCCGCGGGGAGGGAGGCAACACCGGGGAGCTGTTTTTT. Combining the CDR3 with reference TRBV9 and TRBJ2-2 gives the whole variable domain DSGVTQTPKHLITATGQRVTLRCSPRSGDLSVYWYQQSLDQGLQFLIQYYNGEERAKGNILERFSAQQFPDLHSELNLSSLELGDSALYFCASSRGEGGNTGELFFGEGSRLTVL.

The chain recombines TRBV6-5 with TRBJ2-1, with D tentatively TRBD2 (5 bases). This CDR3 contains 16 residues. CDR1 MNHEY and CDR2 SVGAGI come from the germline V gene. V lost 4 bases, J lost 2 bases, and 15 bases lay in between. The CDR3 is CASSSPGRGAYNEQFF. The CDR3 bases are TGTGCCAGCAGTTCCCCAGGACGGGGAGCCTACAATGAGCAGTTCTTC.

J is TRBJ2-5 and V is TRBV5-1; 8 bases are a match to TRBD1. CDR1 and CDR2 from the germline V gene are SGHRS and YFSETQ. The length of the CDR3 is 16 residues. The V and J ends lost 0 bases and 2 bases, in that order; junction bases with no gene match: 6. The CDR3 loop reads CASSLGGQGTQETQYF. DNA for the CDR3: TGCGCCAGCAGCTTGGGCGGACAGGGCACACAAGAGACCCAGTACTTC. Full variable domain (remainder filled in from reference TRBV5-1 and TRBJ2-5): KAGVTQTPRYLIKTRGQQVTLSCSPISGHRSVSWYQQTPGQGLQFLFEYFSETQRNKGNFPGRFSGRQFSNSRSEMNVSTLELGDSALYLCASSLGGQGTQETQYFGPGTRLLVL.

The J gene is TRBJ1-3, the V gene TRBV30, with D tentatively TRBD1 (5 bases). The ends were cut back, 4 bases at V and 5 bases at J, with 15 bases in the middle. The germline V gene encodes CDR1 GTSNPN and CDR2 SVGIG (reference sequence). The CDR3 contains 14 residues. DNA for the CDR3: TGTGCCTGGACCCCGGGGGGATCTAGAAACACCATATATTTT. It translates to CAWTPGGSRNTIYF.

V usage is TRBV4-1 and J usage is TRBJ2-7; perhaps TRBD1 as D (6 bases). This CDR3 is 15 amino acids long. The V gene lost 1 base and the J gene lost 3 bases, with 13 bases spanning the gap. Germline CDR1 and CDR2: MGHRA and YSYEKL. In DNA, the CDR3 is TGCGCCAGCAGCCAAGGCGGACAGAACCTCTACGAGCAGTACTTC. Its translation is CASSQGGQNLYEQYF.

Details on this clone: Other DNA sequences of this sample code for an identical CDR3. The gene calls are TRBV30 and TRBJ1-6; D gene ambiguous. This CDR3 contains 15 residues. Germline-derived CDR1 and CDR2 are GTSNPN and SVGIG (reference sequence). The V and J ends lost 1 base and 0 bases respectively, with 7 bases between them. The CDR3 DNA sequence: TGTGCCTGGAGTGGAGGGAGCTCCTATAATTCACCCCTCCACTTT. This codes for CAWSGGSSYNSPLHF.

The genes are TRBV7-9 and TRBJ1-1; 10 bases match TRBD1. The CDR3 consists of 16 residues. CDR1 and CDR2 (germline): SEHNR, FQNEAQ (reference sequence). After removal of 4 bases from V and 4 bases from J, the junction contained 9 bases not matched to a gene. Here the CDR3 reads CASSSPWTGGSTEAFF. CDR3 bases: TGTGCCAGCAGCTCACCGTGGACAGGGGGAAGCACTGAAGCTTTCTTT. Based on the CDR3 plus reference TRBV7-9 and TRBJ1-1, the full variable domain is DTGVSQNPRHKITKRGQNVTFRCDPISEHNRLYWYRQTLGQGPEFLTYFQNEAQLEKSRLLSDRFSAERPKGSFSTLEIQRTEQGDSAMYLCASSSPWTGGSTEAFFGQGTRLTVV.

The V and J genes are TRBV28 and TRBJ1-5; 7 nucleotides agree with TRBD1. This CDR3 is 15 amino acids long. Germline V CDR1 and CDR2: MDHEN, SYDVKM. The ends lost 4 bases at V and 6 bases at J; junction bases unmatched: 9. This chain's CDR3 is CASSSAQGRTQPQHF. The DNA of the CDR3 is TGTGCCAGCAGTTCGGCACAGGGGCGTACTCAGCCCCAGCATTTT.

The J gene is TRBJ2-7, the V gene TRBV18; 8 bases line up with TRBD2. Trimming at V came to 1 base and at J to 0 bases, leaving 2 bases not matched to a gene. Per germline, CDR1 KGHSH and CDR2 LQKENI. This CDR3 is 15 amino acids long. Here the CDR3 DNA reads TGTGCCAGCTCACCACGCAGCGGGAGCTCCTACGAGCAGTACTTC. Translated: CASSPRSGSSYEQYF.

The chain recombines TRBV7-9 with TRBJ1-3; D uncertain. Germline V gives CDR1 SEHNR, CDR2 FQNEAQ (reference sequence). The CDR3 length is 12 residues. Trimming took 7 bases from V and 8 from J, leaving 12 bases between them. The CDR3 coding sequence is TGTGCCAGCACCCGGACGCCGGACACCATATATTTT. Amino acid sequence: CASTRTPDTIYF.

V gene TRBV28 combines with J gene TRBJ2-7, with 9 positions matching TRBD1. The CDR3 covers 16 residues. The V segment lost 4 bases and the J segment 4 bases; nucleotides outside the gene matches: 11. Germline V gene sequence: CDR1 MDHEN, CDR2 SYDVKM. The CDR3 DNA reads TGTGCCAGCAGTTGGGGGACAGGGAAGGCGTTGTACGAGCAGTACTTC. It yields the protein CASSWGTGKALYEQYF.

V is TRBV30 and J is TRBJ2-7; a weak D match, TRBD2 (6 bases). CDR1 GTSNPN and CDR2 SVGIG come from the germline V gene (reference sequence). The CDR3 totals 14 residues. The germline V and J ends were trimmed by 2 bases and 7 bases, with 18 bases remaining between them. CDR3: CAWSYGTPNREQYF. The CDR3 nucleotides are TGTGCCTGGAGTTACGGGACTCCCAATCGGGAGCAGTACTTC.

V gene TRBV5-1 combines with J gene TRBJ2-7; D not certain. CDR1 and CDR2 (germline): SGHRS, YFSETQ. The CDR3 extends over 12 amino acids. Trimming took 9 bases from V and 1 from J, leaving 11 bases between them. CDR3 sequence (DNA): TGCGCCACCCGCAAACCTTCCTACGAGCAGTACTTC. Its translation: CATRKPSYEQYF.

Points on this clone: The sample has other DNA sequences that encode this CDR3 too. The J gene is TRBJ2-1, the V gene TRBV10-3, with unresolved D. V was cut by 4 bases and J by 6 bases, with 4 bases left in between. Germline assignment: CDR1 ENHRY and CDR2 SYGVKD. The length of the CDR3 is 11 residues. DNA for the CDR3: TGTGCCATCAGTGTCGGCAATGAGCAGTTCTTC. Encoded protein: CAISVGNEQFF.

The chain couples TRBV7-8 to TRBJ2-1; 7 bases are shared with TRBD2. The CDR3 totals 14 residues. Germline assignment: CDR1 SGHVS and CDR2 FQNEAQ. Unmatched junction bases numbered 9, after V lost 9 bases and J lost 4 bases. The CDR3 loop is CASLGGSVYNEQFF. CDR3 nucleotides: TGTGCCAGTCTCGGGGGGTCCGTTTACAATGAGCAGTTCTTC.

As concerns this clone: Other nucleotide sequences from this sample produce the same CDR3. This chain joins TRBV5-4 and TRBJ2-7; 11 positions agree with TRBD1. The CDR3 has 15 amino acids. Germline V gene lookup returns CDR1 SGHNT and CDR2 YYREEE (reference sequence). The ends lost 3 bases at V and 2 bases at J; junction bases unmatched: 4. In DNA, the CDR3 is TGTGCCAGCAGCTCCCCGGGACAGGGGGCCTACGAGCAGTACTTC. Translating gives CASSSPGQGAYEQYF.

CDR3 loop: CASSPAGISNYGYTF. The CDR3 DNA is TGTGCCAGCAGCCCAGCAGGGATATCTAACTATGGCTACACCTTC. The chain combines TRBV7-9 with TRBJ1-2, with a possible D match to TRBD1 (5 bases). CDR1 is SEHNR, CDR2 FQNEAQ, per germline (reference sequence). V was pared by 5 bases and J by 0 bases, with 13 bases between. The CDR3 loop spans 15 amino acids.

The gene calls are TRBV6-5 and TRBJ2-1; 14 bases map to TRBD2. This CDR3 is built from 15 residues. J was trimmed by 9 bases and V by 4 bases; bases with no gene match: 5. CDR1 MNHEY and CDR2 SVGAGI come from the germline V gene. Written as DNA, the CDR3 is TGTGCCAGCAGTTCGCGACTAGCGGGAGGGGGTGAGCAGTTCTTC. Amino acid sequence: CASSSRLAGGGEQFF.

The chain has TRBV6-1 and TRBJ1-2; no firm D call. The CDR3 covers 14 residues. The germline V and J ends were trimmed by 2 bases and 2 bases, with 9 bases remaining between them. CDR1 and CDR2 from the germline V gene are MNHNS and SASEGT. CDR3 coding DNA: TGTGCCAGCAGTGAATTTGGAGGGAACTATGGCTACACCTTC. Protein: CASSEFGGNYGYTF.

This chain connects TRBV5-6 to TRBJ2-3; TRBD2 might be the D (6 bases). Looked up from germline, CDR1 is SGHDT and CDR2 is YYEEEE. V was clipped by 4 bases and J by 2 bases, with 11 bases between them. CDR3 size: 14 residues. The CDR3 loop is CASSAGFYTDTQYF. The CDR3 nucleotides are TGTGCCAGCAGCGCGGGATTTTACACAGATACGCAGTATTTT. Full variable domain (outside the CDR3, taken from reference TRBV5-6 and TRBJ2-3): DAGVTQSPTHLIKTRGQQVTLRCSPKSGHDTVSWYQQALGQGPQFIFQYYEEEERQRGNFPDRFSGHQFPNYSSELNVNALLLGDSALYLCASSAGFYTDTQYFGPGTRLTVL.

The chain carries TRBV7-2 and TRBJ2-3, with a possible D match to TRBD2 (5 bases). CDR3 length: 14 amino acids. CDR1 is SGHTA, CDR2 FQGNSA, per germline. V dropped 4 bases and J dropped 5 bases, with 13 bases sitting between them. DNA of the CDR3: TGTGCCAGCAGCTCCCGTCCCGAGGGAGATACGCAGTATTTT. Protein: CASSSRPEGDTQYF.

The rearrangement links TRBV28 to TRBJ2-1; D may be TRBD2 (6 bases). V was clipped by 10 bases and J by 2 bases, with 18 bases between them. Germline CDR1 is MDHEN and CDR2 is SYDVKM. The CDR3 has 15 residues. DNA of the CDR3: TGTGCCACCGTTATCTCGGCGGGGACCTACAATGAGCAGTTCTTC. Translated, it gives CATVISAGTYNEQFF.